One sample yielded the 4 T cell receptor beta chains listed below, sequenced in a study of breast tumors, draining lymph nodes, adjacent tissues. One entry per CDR3 protein, called by TCRdb with MiXCR from the multiplex PCR reads. The sample holds around 70,000 distinct CDR3 sequences, around two fifths seen once. Source material: breast tumor tissue. The receptors here all came from a female donor with breast cancer. Some clones in this sample may be carry-over from other donors' samples.

The chain combines TRBV7-3 with TRBJ1-2, with TRBD1 matching over 9 bases. The CDR3 is 14 amino acids. Germline V gene data show CDR1 as SGHTA and CDR2 as FQGTGA. V shed 5 bases, J shed 6 bases, and the junction held 7 bases outside the gene matches. The CDR3 is CASSTWDRVDGYTF. CDR3 bases: TGTGCCAGCAGCACCTGGGACAGGGTCGATGGCTACACCTTC. Full variable domain (remainder filled in from reference TRBV7-3 and TRBJ1-2): GAGVSQTPSNKVTEKGKYVELRCDPISGHTALYWYRQSLGQGPEFLIYFQGTGAADDSGLPNDRFFAVRPEGSVSTLKIQRTERGDSAVYLCASSTWDRVDGYTFGSGTRLTVV.

Turning to this clonotype: Given a much more abundant clone one base away, this may be a read error. The conserved phenylalanine or tryptophan normally closing the CDR3 is absent here, so this likely arose from a read error. V is TRBV6-5 and J is TRBJ1-6, with unresolved D. Trimming took off 5 bases at V and 0 bases at J, with 11 bases between the two ends. The CDR3 sequence is 16 residues long. Looked up from germline, CDR1 is MNHEY and CDR2 is SVGAGI. CDR3 DNA sequence: TGTGCCAGCAGTCACGGCAGCTACTCCTATAATTCACCCCTCCACCTT. This codes for CASSHGSYSYNSPLHL.

With regard to this clonotype: An end of the junction does not agree with germline; a read error may underlie this. The rearrangement uses TRBV12-3 or TRBV12-4 and TRBJ1-2; 8 nucleotides agree with TRBD1. The length of the CDR3 is 13 residues. DNA of the CDR3: TGCGCCAGCAGGACAGGGTTTAACTATGGCTACACCTTC. Protein product: CASRTGFNYGYTF.

V is TRBV2 and J is TRBJ1-3; D not resolved. CDR3 length: 14 residues. Germline V gene lookup returns CDR1 SNHLY and CDR2 FYNNEI. The V end lost 2 bases, the J end lost 3 bases, and 8 bases lay between the germline ends. The DNA for the CDR3 is TGTGCCAGCAGTGAAACCACCTATGGAAACACCATATATTTT. Amino acid sequence: CASSETTYGNTIYF.